This T cell receptor beta chain appears in the sequencing data of a study of T cells in localized non-small cell lung cancer (dated by TCRdb to 2018 to 2020). A note on the overall study: The study examined T cell repertoires in 200 to 300 patients with early-stage NSCLC and compared tumors with uninvolved tumor-adjacent lungs. The cohort consisted of approximately 240 treatment-naive NSCLC patients whose localized lung tumors had been resected. Of the NSCLC patients, about 130 were male and some 97 were female, and the mean age was approximately 64 years.

The immunoSEQ Assay was used to sequence TCR beta CDR3 regions from DNA. The original pipeline was this. T cell density was computed as TCR beta template counts normalized to usable DNA estimated by amplifying housekeeping genes. Using the preseqR package, richness was estimated by extrapolating to 120,000 templates for tissue samples and 400,000 templates for PBMC samples. Clonality was defined by subtracting Pielou's evenness from one. Tissue-enriched TCRs were identified by differential abundance testing using productive amino-acid clonotypes, minimum total count 5 and alpha 0.1. The Jaccard Index and the Morisita Overlap Index were used to measure repertoire overlap between compartments. GLIPH grouped TCR beta CDR3s together with public tetramer-defined viral CDR3s, and a viral motif had to include at least three viral sequences and also show V-gene enrichment. In its TCRdb copy, this immuneACCESS table keeps in-frame sequences only and misses some clones. Where compared with another copy, unresolved V genes explain less than half of these, and the others have no known cause. The D gene and trimming were derived from the DNA, and the V and J assignments and clone size from that table. The sample yields 75,000 to 80,000 clones; more than 70% were counted once. More than 9% of the sample rests with the top ten.

About this clone itself: The antigen this receptor binds is unknown. No much larger clonotype is one base removed from it; base qualities were not supplied.

At diagnosis, peripheral blood, uninvolved tumor-adjacent lung and tumor were collected and stored as a combination of fresh-frozen and FFPE material. For TCR repertoire profiling, blood samples were analyzed as peripheral blood mononuclear cells. Findings and caveats that apply to the study as a whole: Longer overall survival was associated with higher blood T cell density, whereas shorter survival was associated with higher adjacent-lung clonality. Uninvolved tumor-adjacent lung showed the highest T cell clonality, higher than tumor, which suggests more focused antigenic responses in the uninvolved tumor-adjacent lung. Because multi-region sequencing of the tumors was not done, intratumor heterogeneity could not be ruled out. Of the top 100 tumor clones, a median of roughly 60 were detected in paired uninvolved adjacent lung; around 27 were also among that lung's top 100. Because the study design was exploratory, TCR variables were selected using unadjusted p-values without false-discovery rate correction.

Reading from cysteine to phenylalanine, the CDR3 counts 15 amino acids. Only CDR3 DNA remains: 45 bases, in frame from the first base. Looking up the germline V gene yields CDR1 MGHDK and CDR2 SYGVNS. V was cut back by 3 bases and J by 2 bases, leaving a gap of 11 bases between them. This TCR was sampled from a female donor older than 55 with stage I lung adenocarcinoma. The starting material was peripheral blood, obtained before any cancer treatment. The chain links TRBV25-1 with TRBJ2-1; TRBD1 is perhaps the D gene, given 5 matching bases. This receptor carries the CDR3 CASSDKGPAYNEQFF. The bases read TGTGCCAGCAGTGACAAGGGGCCGGCCTACAATGAGCAGTTCTTC.